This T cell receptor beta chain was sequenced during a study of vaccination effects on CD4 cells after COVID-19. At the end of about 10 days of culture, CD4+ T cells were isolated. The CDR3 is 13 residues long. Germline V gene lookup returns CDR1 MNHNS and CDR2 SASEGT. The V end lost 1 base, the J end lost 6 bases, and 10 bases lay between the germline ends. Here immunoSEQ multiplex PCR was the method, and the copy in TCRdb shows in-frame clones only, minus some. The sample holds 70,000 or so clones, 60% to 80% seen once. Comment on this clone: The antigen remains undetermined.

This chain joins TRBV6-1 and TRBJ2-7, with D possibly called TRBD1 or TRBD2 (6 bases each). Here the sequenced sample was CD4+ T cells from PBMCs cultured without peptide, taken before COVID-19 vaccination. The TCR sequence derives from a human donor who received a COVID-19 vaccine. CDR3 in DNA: TGTGCCAGCAGTGAAGAGGGGGGAAGCGAGCAGTACGTC. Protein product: CASSEEGGSEQYV.